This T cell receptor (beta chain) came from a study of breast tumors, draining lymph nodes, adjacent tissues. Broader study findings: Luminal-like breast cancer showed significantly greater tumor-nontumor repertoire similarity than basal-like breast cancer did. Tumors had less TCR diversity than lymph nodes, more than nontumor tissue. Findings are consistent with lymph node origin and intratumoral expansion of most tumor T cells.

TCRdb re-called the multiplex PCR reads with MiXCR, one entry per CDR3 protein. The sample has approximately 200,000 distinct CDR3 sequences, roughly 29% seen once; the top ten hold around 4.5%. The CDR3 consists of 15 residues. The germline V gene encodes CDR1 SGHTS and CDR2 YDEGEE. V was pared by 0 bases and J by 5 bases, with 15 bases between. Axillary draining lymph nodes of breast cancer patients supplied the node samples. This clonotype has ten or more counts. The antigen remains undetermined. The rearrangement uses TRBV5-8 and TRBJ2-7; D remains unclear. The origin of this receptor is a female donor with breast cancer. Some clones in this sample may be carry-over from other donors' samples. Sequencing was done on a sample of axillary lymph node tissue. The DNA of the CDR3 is TGTGCCAGCAGCTTGGCGGGCAGGTCGGGCAACGAGCAGTACTTC. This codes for CASSLAGRSGNEQYF.